One TCR beta chain is described in this entry. Its antigen is not identified. Together with a sample-barcoded 5' primer, a J-beta primer mix was included in a second PCR lasting about 6 to 11 cycles. All cDNA molecules were each tagged by a template-switch adaptor with 12 random nucleotides. MiXCR, run by TCRdb on the 5' RACE reads, gives a single entry per CDR3 protein. Of roughly 550,000 distinct CDR3 sequences in the sample, 24% were seen once. The data derive from a study of blood T cells in healthy people across ages. Study conclusions and caveats: PBMCs that were unsorted prevented a conclusive naive versus antigen-experienced comparison. Naive CD4+ cell counts and diversity both ran higher in long-lived than in aged donors.

The data also belong to a second study, concerning T cells of mothers and their children.

The TCR comes from a boy younger than 18 in good health. Sequencing was performed on blood.

Here the CDR3 reads CASSQDLGNTGELFF. The CDR3 nucleotides are TGCGCCAGCAGCCAAGATCTCGGGAACACCGGGGAGCTGTTTTTT. V gene TRBV4-3 combines with J gene TRBJ2-2; D unresolved. Germline V lookup: CDR1 LGHNA, CDR2 YSLEER. V lost 0 bases, J lost 1 base, and 6 bases lay in between. This CDR3 is built from 15 residues.